By its share, the clone carrying this T cell receptor (beta chain) is medium-sized. Its matching antigen is unknown. CDR1 is SEHNR and CDR2 is FQNEAQ in the germline V gene (reference sequence). This CDR3 spans 14 amino acids. The ends were cut back, 4 bases at V and 2 bases at J, with 10 bases in the middle. This sample was taken from a study of early T cells in non-severe SARS-CoV-2 infection. For the study at large: Chains stayed unpaired after sequencing of bulk RNA from unsorted whole blood. General study points: Private and CD4 specificities were missed by VDJdb matching, which favored anti-spike CD8 responses.

Unique molecular identifiers were affixed to single, distinct cDNA molecules. In TCRdb, the 5' RACE reads were re-called with MiXCR into one record per CDR3 protein. The sample lists roughly 62,000 distinct CDR3 sequences, 6.5% to 8.5% seen once, with 3% to 4% in the top ten. This clonotype was obtained from an adult who was a healthcare worker with PCR-confirmed SARS-CoV-2 infection or an uninfected control (not recorded which). This chain links TRBV7-9 with TRBJ2-3; D call uncertain. The specimen sequenced was whole blood. This chain's CDR3 is CASSSELFTDTQYF. The CDR3 DNA is TGTGCCAGCAGCTCGGAACTCTTCACAGATACGCAGTATTTT. The variable domain in full, with the rest retrieved from reference TRBV7-9 and TRBJ2-3, is DTGVSQNPRHKITKRGQNVTFRCDPISEHNRLYWYRQTLGQGPEFLTYFQNEAQLEKSRLLSDRFSAERPKGSFSTLEIQRTEQGDSAMYLCASSSELFTDTQYFGPGTRLTVL.